The entry below gives a single T cell receptor beta chain sequence along with its context. With a J-beta primer mix and a sample-barcoded 5' primer, a second PCR ran about 7 to 12 cycles. The authors tagged each cDNA molecule using a template-switch adaptor with 12 random nucleotides. TCRdb re-derived calls from the 5' RACE reads in MiXCR, one entry per CDR3 protein. The repertoire holds 1.5 million to 2 million distinct CDR3 sequences, with roughly 28% as singletons. These data are taken from a study of blood T cells in healthy people across ages. Study-wide context: Template switching recovered approximately one barcoded beta molecule for every two T cells.

There are 18 residues in the CDR3. Trimming removed 2 bases from V and 2 bases from J; junction bases left unmatched: 11. Germline loops: CDR1 SGHVS, CDR2 FQNEAQ. Isolation of PBMCs gave at least 7 million cells per sample. RNA extraction gave at least 5.5 micrograms of total RNA per sample. This receptor was identified in a woman aged 25 to 39 in good health. The specimen was blood. V gene TRBV7-8 combines with J gene TRBJ2-7; 11 positions agree with TRBD2. The CDR3 region is CASSLTDTSGSGAYEQYF. The CDR3 nucleotides are TGTGCCAGCAGCTTAACTGATACTAGCGGGAGTGGGGCCTACGAGCAGTACTTC.